The next 14 T cell receptor beta chains were all read from a single sample in a study of T cell repertoires in cytomegalovirus infection. TCRdb fed the reads into MiXCR, producing one record per CDR3 protein. The table lists around 800,000 distinct CDR3 sequences, approximately 30% of them singletons, with 9.5% to 15% in the top ten. These receptors' targets are unknown. The starting material was cultured CD8+ T cells from PBMCs, obtained from culture after CMV antigen stimulation. Source of these receptors: a human donor in good health (CMV status not recorded). Some clones in this sample may be carry-over from other donors' samples.

This clonotype has more than one count but fewer than ten. The J gene is TRBJ2-3, the V gene TRBV27; TRBD1 is a possible D gene (5 bases). Trimming took 7 bases from V and 2 from J, leaving 16 bases between them. The germline CDR1 and CDR2 sequences are MNHEY and SMNVEV (reference sequence). CDR3 size: 15 residues. CDR3 DNA: TGTGCCAGCAACAAACAGGTCTTCCACACAGATACGCAGTATTTT. Translated: CASNKQVFHTDTQYF.

The J gene is TRBJ2-3, the V gene TRBV6-5, with 10 bases lining up with TRBD2. V dropped 0 bases and J dropped 1; count of bases not matched to a gene: 10. Germline loops: CDR1 MNHEY, CDR2 SVGAGI. This CDR3 comprises 19 residues. The CDR3 nucleotides read TGTGCCAGCAGTTACTCCTGGCTAGCGGGGGTGCGGGGCACAGATACGCAGTATTTT. Translating gives CASSYSWLAGVRGTDTQYF.

The chain uses TRBV19 and TRBJ2-1; a possible D gene is TRBD1 (6 bases). This CDR3 comprises 16 residues. The germline gives CDR1 LNHDA, CDR2 SQIVND (reference sequence). V lost 5 bases to trimming and J lost 0 bases, with 14 bases between them. The CDR3 spells CASSDGQSSSYNEQFF. CDR3 sequence (DNA): TGTGCCAGTAGTGACGGACAGTCTAGCTCCTACAATGAGCAGTTCTTC.

This clonotype was seen only a few times. This chain uses TRBV4-1 with TRBJ1-4; D is ambiguous. V was trimmed by 0 bases and J by 4 bases, leaving 15 bases between them. This CDR3 is built from 17 residues. Germline assignment: CDR1 MGHRA and CDR2 YSYEKL. The CDR3 reads CASSQEEGGVLNEKLFF. In nucleotides, the CDR3 is TGCGCCAGCAGCCAAGAAGAAGGCGGCGTTCTTAATGAAAAACTGTTTTTT.

This clonotype was detected many times. The V call is TRBV19, the J call TRBJ2-1; D is unclear. The V gene's germline CDR1 is LNHDA and CDR2 SQIVND (reference sequence). The CDR3 length is 12 residues. Trimming cost V 1 base and J 6 bases, with 4 bases left between them. CDR3 loop: CASSIGGNEQFF. The CDR3, as DNA: TGTGCCAGTAGTATAGGCGGCAATGAGCAGTTCTTC.

The chain links TRBV5-4 to TRBJ2-3; TRBD2 matches 8 bases. V lost 4 bases, J lost 4 bases, and 17 bases stayed unmatched. Germline V gene sequence: CDR1 SGHNT, CDR2 YYREEE (reference sequence). This CDR3 is built from 18 residues. This chain's CDR3 is CASSIAPTGTRRADTQYF. CDR3 nucleotide sequence: TGTGCCAGCAGCATAGCACCTACCGGGACTAGAAGAGCAGATACGCAGTATTTT.

This clonotype was counted between two and nine times. V is TRBV15 and J is TRBJ1-2; 9 nucleotides match TRBD1. V was clipped by 5 bases and J by 3 bases; unmatched bases: 7. This CDR3 spans 15 amino acids. Germline V gene data show CDR1 as LNHNV and CDR2 as YYDKDF (reference sequence). The CDR3: CATSGWTGEDYGYTF. The CDR3 DNA follows: TGTGCCACCAGCGGTTGGACAGGGGAAGACTATGGCTACACCTTC.

The CDR3 DNA follows: TGCGCCAGCAGCAACGGGGACGTGGCCAAAAACATTCAGTACTTC. This sequence encodes CASSNGDVAKNIQYF. The genes are TRBV5-1 and TRBJ2-4; D may be TRBD1 or TRBD2 (5 bases each). From germline, CDR1 is SGHRS and CDR2 YFSETQ. The CDR3 spans 15 residues. V lost 4 bases, J lost 1 base, and 12 bases lay in between.

The chain combines TRBV27 with TRBJ2-7, with D perhaps TRBD2 (6 bases). The germline V and J ends were trimmed by 8 bases and 6 bases, with 17 bases remaining between them. Germline V gene lookup returns CDR1 MNHEY and CDR2 SMNVEV (reference sequence). There are 13 residues in the CDR3. The CDR3 DNA sequence: TGTGCCAGCGGCCTGACTAGTCGACGCGAGCAGTACGTC. Protein sequence: CASGLTSRREQYV.

This clonotype turned up a few times. The V call is TRBV5-1, the J call TRBJ1-4; D remains ambiguous. The length of the CDR3 is 14 residues. Deletions cut 4 bases from V and 3 bases from J, with 10 bases between. Per the germline V gene, CDR1 is SGHRS and CDR2 is YFSETQ. The CDR3 DNA is TGCGCCAGCAGCCCGGGAGAGTCTAATGAAAAACTGTTTTTT. This codes for CASSPGESNEKLFF.

This clonotype was detected a few times. The J gene is TRBJ1-1, the V gene TRBV4-2; possible D gene TRBD1, 5 bases. CDR3 length: 18 residues. The V end was cut by 6 bases, the J end by 1 base, with 24 bases between. Germline-derived CDR1 and CDR2 are LGHNA and YNFKEQ. The CDR3 nucleotides read TGTGCCAGCAGGGCCGAAACCCCACGGGGGAGGGGGAACACTGAAGCTTTCTTT. It encodes CASRAETPRGRGNTEAFF.

At least ten counts were recorded for this clonotype. This chain uses TRBV7-6 with TRBJ2-5, with 8 positions matching TRBD2. V trimming: 5 bases; J trimming: 5 bases; junction bases outside the gene matches: 13. The CDR3 length is 16 residues. CDR1 and CDR2 from the germline V gene are SGHVS and FNYEAQ. CDR3 DNA sequence: TGTGCCAGCAGCCCAGCTCGGCAGCGGGGGTGGGAGACCCAGTACTTC. Amino acids: CASSPARQRGWETQYF.

In its sample, this clonotype was seen a few times. CDR3 residues: CASSRAGAVDTQYF. Here the CDR3 DNA reads TGTGCCAGCAGTAGAGCGGGGGCGGTAGATACGCAGTATTTT. The chain has TRBV27 and TRBJ2-3; 8 bases align to TRBD2. Trimming removed 5 bases from V and 5 bases from J; junction bases left unmatched: 6. The germline CDR1 and CDR2 sequences are MNHEY and SMNVEV (reference sequence). This CDR3 contains 14 residues.

This chain joins TRBV12-3 or TRBV12-4 and TRBJ2-1; either TRBD1 or TRBD2 may supply D (6 bases each). V was cut by 3 bases and J by 11 bases, with 17 bases left in between. CDR3 length: 14 amino acids. The CDR3 DNA reads as TGTGCCAGCAGTTTTATTGGGGGGCTTAATAAGCAGTTCTTC. It yields the protein CASSFIGGLNKQFF.